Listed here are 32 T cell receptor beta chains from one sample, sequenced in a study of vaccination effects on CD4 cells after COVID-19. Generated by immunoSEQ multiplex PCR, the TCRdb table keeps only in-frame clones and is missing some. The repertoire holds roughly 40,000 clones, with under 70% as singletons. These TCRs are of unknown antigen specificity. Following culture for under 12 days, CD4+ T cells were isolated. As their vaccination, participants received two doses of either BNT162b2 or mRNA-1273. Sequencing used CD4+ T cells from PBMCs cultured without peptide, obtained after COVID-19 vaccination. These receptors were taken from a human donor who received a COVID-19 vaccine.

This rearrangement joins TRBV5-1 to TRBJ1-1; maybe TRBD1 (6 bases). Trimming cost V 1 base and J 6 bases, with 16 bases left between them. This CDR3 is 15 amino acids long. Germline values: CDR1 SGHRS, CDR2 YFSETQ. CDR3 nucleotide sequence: TGCGCCAGCAGCTTGACCGGAACAGGGACCCCTGAAGCTTTCTTT. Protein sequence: CASSLTGTGTPEAFF.

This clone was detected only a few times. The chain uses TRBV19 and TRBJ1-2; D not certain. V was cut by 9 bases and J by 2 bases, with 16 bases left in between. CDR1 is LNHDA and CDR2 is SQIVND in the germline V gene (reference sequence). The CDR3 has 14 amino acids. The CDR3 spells CASGDYVGNYGYTF. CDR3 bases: TGTGCCAGCGGGGATTATGTTGGCAACTATGGCTACACCTTC.

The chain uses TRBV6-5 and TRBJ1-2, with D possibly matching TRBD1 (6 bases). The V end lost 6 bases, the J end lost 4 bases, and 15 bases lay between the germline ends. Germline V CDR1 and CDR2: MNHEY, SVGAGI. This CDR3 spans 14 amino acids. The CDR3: CASRPWGGGYGYTF. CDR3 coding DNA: TGTGCCAGCAGGCCCTGGGGGGGCGGCTATGGCTACACCTTC.

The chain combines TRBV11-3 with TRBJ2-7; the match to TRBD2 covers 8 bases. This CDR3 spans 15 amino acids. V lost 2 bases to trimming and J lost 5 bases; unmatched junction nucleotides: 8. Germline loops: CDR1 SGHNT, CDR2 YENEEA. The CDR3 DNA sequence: TGTGCCAGCAGCTTATCCAGCGGGAGATCCCACGAGCAGTACTTC. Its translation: CASSLSSGRSHEQYF. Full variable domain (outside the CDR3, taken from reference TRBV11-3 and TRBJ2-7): EAGVVQSPRYKIIEKKQPVAFWCNPISGHNTLYWYLQNLGQGPELLIRYENEEAVDDSQLPKDRFSAERLKGVDSTLKIQPAELGDSAVYLCASSLSSGRSHEQYFGPGTRLTVT.

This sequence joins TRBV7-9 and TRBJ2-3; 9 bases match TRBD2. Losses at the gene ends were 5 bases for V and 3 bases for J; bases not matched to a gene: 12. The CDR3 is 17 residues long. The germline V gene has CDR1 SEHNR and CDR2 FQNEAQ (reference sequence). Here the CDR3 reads CASSTPVASGGTDTQYF. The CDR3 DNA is TGTGCCAGCAGCACCCCGGTGGCGAGCGGGGGGACAGATACGCAGTATTTT.

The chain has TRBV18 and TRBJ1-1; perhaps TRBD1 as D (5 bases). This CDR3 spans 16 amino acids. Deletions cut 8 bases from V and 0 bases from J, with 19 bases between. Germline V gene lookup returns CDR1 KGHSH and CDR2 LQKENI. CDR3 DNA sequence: TGTGCCAGCAAACCCCTCCAGGGAGGTGTGAACACTGAAGCTTTCTTT. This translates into CASKPLQGGVNTEAFF.

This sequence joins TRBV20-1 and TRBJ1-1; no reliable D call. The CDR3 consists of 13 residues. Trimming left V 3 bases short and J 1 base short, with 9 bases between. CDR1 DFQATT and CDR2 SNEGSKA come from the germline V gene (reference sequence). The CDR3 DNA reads TGCAGTGCTAGTCCCCAGCCGAACACTGAAGCTTTCTTT. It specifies CSASPQPNTEAFF.

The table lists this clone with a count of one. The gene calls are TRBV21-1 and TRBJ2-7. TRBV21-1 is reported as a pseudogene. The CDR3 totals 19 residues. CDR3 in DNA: TGTGCCAGCAGCAAAGATGGGAGACGAATGTTTCAGGGTGTCTACGAGCAGTACTTC. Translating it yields CASSKDGRRMFQGVYEQYF.

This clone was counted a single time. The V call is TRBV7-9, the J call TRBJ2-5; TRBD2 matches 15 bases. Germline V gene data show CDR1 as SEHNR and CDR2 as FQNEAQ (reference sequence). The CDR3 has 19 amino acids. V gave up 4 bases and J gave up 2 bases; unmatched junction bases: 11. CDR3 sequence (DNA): TGTGCCAGCAGCTCAGGACTAGCGGGAGGGCCGGGGTTTCAAGAGACCCAGTACTTC. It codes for CASSSGLAGGPGFQETQYF.

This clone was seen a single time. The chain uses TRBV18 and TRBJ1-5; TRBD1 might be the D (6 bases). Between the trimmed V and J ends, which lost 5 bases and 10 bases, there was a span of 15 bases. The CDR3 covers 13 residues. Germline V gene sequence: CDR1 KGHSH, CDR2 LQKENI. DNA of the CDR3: TGTGCCAGCTCAAAACAGGGTAATGATCCCCAGCATTTT. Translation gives CASSKQGNDPQHF.

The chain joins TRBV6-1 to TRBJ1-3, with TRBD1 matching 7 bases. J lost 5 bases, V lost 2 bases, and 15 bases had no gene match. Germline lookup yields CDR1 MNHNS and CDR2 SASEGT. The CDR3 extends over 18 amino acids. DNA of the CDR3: TGTGCCAGCAGTGAAACGACTCCGGGAGGGGGCCTTAGAAACACCATATATTTT. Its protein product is CASSETTPGGGLRNTIYF.

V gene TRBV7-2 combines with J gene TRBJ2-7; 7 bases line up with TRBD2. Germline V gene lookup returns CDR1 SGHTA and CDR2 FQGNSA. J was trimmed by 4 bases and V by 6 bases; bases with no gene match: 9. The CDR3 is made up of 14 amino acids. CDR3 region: CASRLGGSRYEQYF. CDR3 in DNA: TGTGCCAGCAGACTCGGCGGGAGTAGGTACGAGCAGTACTTC. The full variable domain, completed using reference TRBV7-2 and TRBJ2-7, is GAGVSQSPSNKVTEKGKDVELRCDPISGHTALYWYRQSLGQGLEFLIYFQGNSAPDKSGLPSDRFSAERTGGSVSTLTIQRTQQEDSAVYLCASRLGGSRYEQYFGPGTRLTVT.

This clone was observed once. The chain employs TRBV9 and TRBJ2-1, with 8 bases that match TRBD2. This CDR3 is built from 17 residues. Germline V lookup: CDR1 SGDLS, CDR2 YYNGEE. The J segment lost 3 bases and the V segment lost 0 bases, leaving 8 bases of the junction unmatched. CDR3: CASSVEGAGAFYNEQFF. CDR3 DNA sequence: TGTGCCAGCAGCGTAGAAGGAGCGGGAGCTTTCTACAATGAGCAGTTCTTC.

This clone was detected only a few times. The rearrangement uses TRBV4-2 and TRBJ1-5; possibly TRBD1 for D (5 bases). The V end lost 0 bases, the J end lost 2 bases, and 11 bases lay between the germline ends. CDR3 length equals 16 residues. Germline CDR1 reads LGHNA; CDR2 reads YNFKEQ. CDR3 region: CASSQDGSGGNQPQHF. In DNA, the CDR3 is TGTGCCAGCAGCCAAGATGGGTCGGGGGGCAATCAGCCCCAGCATTTT.

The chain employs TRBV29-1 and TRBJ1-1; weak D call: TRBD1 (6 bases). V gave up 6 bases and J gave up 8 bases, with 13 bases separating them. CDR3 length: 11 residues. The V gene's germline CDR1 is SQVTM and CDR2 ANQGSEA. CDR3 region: CSVQGPVEAFF. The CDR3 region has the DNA TGCAGCGTACAGGGACCGGTAGAAGCTTTCTTT.

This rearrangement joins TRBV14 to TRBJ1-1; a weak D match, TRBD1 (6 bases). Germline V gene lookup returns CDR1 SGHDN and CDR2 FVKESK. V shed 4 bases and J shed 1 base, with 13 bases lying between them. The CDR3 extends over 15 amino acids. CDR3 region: CASSLRRGQNTEAFF. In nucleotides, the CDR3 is TGTGCCAGCAGCCTCCGCAGGGGTCAGAACACTGAAGCTTTCTTT.

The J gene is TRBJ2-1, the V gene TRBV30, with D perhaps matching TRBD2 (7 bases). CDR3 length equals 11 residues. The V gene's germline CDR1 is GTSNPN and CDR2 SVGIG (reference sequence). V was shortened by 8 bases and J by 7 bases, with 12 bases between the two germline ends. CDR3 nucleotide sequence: TGTGCCGGGGAGGGGGTAAATGAGCAGTTCTTC. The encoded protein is CAGEGVNEQFF.

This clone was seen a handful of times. The CDR3 loop is CASSLGQGAEAFF. CDR3 DNA: TGTGCCAGCAGCTTGGGACAGGGAGCTGAAGCTTTCTTT. This sequence joins TRBV5-4 and TRBJ1-1; 7 nucleotides line up with TRBD1. CDR1 and CDR2 (germline): SGHNT, YYREEE (reference sequence). The CDR3 is 13 residues long. After removal of 0 bases from V and 6 bases from J, the junction contained 2 bases not matched to a gene.

The CDR3 reads CASSLEEGFKEQYF. The DNA of the CDR3 is TGCGCCAGCAGCTTGGAAGAGGGGTTTAAGGAGCAGTACTTC. The chain combines TRBV5-1 with TRBJ2-7; D tentatively fits TRBD1 or TRBD2 (5 bases each). Trimming left V 0 bases short and J 7 bases short, with 14 bases between. CDR3 length equals 14 residues. Germline assignment: CDR1 SGHRS and CDR2 YFSETQ.

DNA for the CDR3: TGTGCCAGCAAGAGACGTGAAGTCATGAACACTGAAGCTTTCTTT. Amino acids: CASKRREVMNTEAFF. This chain connects TRBV2 to TRBJ1-1, with D unclear. The germline gives CDR1 SNHLY, CDR2 FYNNEI. CDR3 length: 15 amino acids. Trimming cost V 7 bases and J 0 bases, with 15 bases left between them.

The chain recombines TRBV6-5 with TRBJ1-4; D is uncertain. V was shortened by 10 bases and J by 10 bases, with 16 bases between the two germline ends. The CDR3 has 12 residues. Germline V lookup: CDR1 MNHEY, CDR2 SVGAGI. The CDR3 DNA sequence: TGTGCCATCGGACCGGGTGTCGGAAAACTGTTTTTT. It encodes CAIGPGVGKLFF.

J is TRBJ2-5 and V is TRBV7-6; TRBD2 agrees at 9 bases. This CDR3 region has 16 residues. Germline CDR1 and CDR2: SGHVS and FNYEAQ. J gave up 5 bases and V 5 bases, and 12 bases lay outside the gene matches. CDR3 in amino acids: CASSDSSGGGGETQYF. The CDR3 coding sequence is TGTGCCAGCAGCGACAGTAGCGGGGGAGGTGGGGAGACCCAGTACTTC.

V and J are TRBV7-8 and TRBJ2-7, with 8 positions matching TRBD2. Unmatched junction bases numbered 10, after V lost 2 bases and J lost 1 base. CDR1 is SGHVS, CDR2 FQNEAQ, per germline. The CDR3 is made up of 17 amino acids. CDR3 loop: CASSLPSVSGSSYEQYF. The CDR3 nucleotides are TGTGCCAGCAGCTTACCCTCAGTCAGCGGGAGTTCCTACGAGCAGTACTTC. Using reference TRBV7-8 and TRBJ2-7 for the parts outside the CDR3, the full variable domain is GAGVSQSPRYKVAKRGQDVALRCDPISGHVSLFWYQQALGQGPEFLTYFQNEAQLDKSGLPSDRFFAERPEGSVSTLKIQRTQQEDSAVYLCASSLPSVSGSSYEQYFGPGTRLTVT.

The CDR3, as DNA: TGTGCCAGCAGGAGGAGCCAGGGAGGTTATGGCTACACCTTC. The encoded protein is CASRRSQGGYGYTF. The chain uses TRBV3-1 (or the pseudogene TRBV3-2) and TRBJ1-2, with a tentative D call TRBD1 (5 bases). The V end was cut by 6 bases, the J end by 5 bases, with 16 bases between. The CDR3 is made up of 14 amino acids. Germline V gene lookup returns CDR1 LGHDT and CDR2 YNNKEL (reference sequence).

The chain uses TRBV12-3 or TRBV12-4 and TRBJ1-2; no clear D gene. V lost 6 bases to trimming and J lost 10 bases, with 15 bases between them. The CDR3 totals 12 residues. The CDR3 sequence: CASSLSAGDYTF. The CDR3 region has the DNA TGTGCCAGCAGCCTAAGCGCGGGCGACTACACCTTC.

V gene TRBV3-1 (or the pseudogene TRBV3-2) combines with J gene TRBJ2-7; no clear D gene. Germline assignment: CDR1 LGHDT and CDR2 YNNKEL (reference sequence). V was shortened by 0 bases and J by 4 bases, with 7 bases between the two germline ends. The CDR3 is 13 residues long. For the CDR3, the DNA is TGTGCCAGCAGCCAAGAATCTTCGTACGAGCAGTACTTC. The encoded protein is CASSQESSYEQYF.

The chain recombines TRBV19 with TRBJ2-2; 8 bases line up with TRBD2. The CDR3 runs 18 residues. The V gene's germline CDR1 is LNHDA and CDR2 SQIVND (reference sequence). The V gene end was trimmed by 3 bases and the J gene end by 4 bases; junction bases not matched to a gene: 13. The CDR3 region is CASSILLISGKSTGELFF. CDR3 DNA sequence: TGTGCCAGTAGTATCCTATTGATTAGCGGGAAGAGCACCGGGGAGCTGTTTTTT.

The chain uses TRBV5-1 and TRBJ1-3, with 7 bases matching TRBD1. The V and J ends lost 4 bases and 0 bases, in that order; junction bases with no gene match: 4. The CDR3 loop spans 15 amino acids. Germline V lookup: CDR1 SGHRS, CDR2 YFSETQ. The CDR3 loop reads CASSPGQLSGNTIYF. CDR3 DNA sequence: TGCGCCAGCAGCCCGGGACAGCTCTCTGGAAACACCATATATTTT.

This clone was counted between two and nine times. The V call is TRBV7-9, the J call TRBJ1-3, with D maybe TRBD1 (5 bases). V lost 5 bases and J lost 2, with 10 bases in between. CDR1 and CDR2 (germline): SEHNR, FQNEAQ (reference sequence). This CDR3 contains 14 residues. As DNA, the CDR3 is TGTGCCAGCAGCCCGGGACCGGCTGGAAACACCATATATTTT. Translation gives CASSPGPAGNTIYF.

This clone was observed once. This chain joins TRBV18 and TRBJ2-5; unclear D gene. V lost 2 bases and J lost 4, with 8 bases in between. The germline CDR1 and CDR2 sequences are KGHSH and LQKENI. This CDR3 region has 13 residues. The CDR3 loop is CASSPGNLETQYF. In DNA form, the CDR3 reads TGTGCCAGCTCACCAGGGAATCTAGAGACCCAGTACTTC.

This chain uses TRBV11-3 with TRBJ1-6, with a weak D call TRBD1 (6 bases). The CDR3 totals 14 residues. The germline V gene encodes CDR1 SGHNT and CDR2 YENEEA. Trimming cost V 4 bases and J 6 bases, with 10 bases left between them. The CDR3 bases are TGTGCCAGCAGCTCAAGGGGGACTAATTCACCCCTCCACTTT. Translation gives CASSSRGTNSPLHF.

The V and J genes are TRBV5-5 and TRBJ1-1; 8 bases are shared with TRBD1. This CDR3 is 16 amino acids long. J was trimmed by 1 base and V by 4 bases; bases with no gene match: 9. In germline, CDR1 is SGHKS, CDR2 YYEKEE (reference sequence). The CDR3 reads CASSIRTGGENTEAFF. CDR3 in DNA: TGTGCCAGCAGCATACGAACAGGGGGGGAGAACACTGAAGCTTTCTTT.